The 4 T cell receptor beta chains given below trace back to one sample, sequenced in a study of T cells in Graves' hyperthyroidism and ophthalmopathy. Template material for amplifying TCR beta CDR3 regions consisted of RNA transcripts. When the TCR CDR3 underwent first-round RT-PCR, the HTBI primer set was used. TCRdb passed the multiplex PCR reads through MiXCR, listing each CDR3 protein once. This sample has about 770,000 distinct CDR3 sequences, with over 15% found just once. The sample consisted of blood. The source of these receptors is a woman aged 45-65 years with Graves' hyperthyroidism that later progressed to Graves' ophthalmopathy.

This clonotype has just one count. The chain has TRBV4-1 and TRBJ1-4; D is undetermined. The V gene's germline CDR1 is MGHRA and CDR2 YSYEKL. The CDR3 is made up of 15 amino acids. V lost 2 bases, J lost 6 bases, and 13 bases lay in between. CDR3 nucleotide sequence: TGCGCCAGCAGCCAACCCTGGGGTTTGGATGAAAAACTGTTTTTT. This sequence encodes CASSQPWGLDEKLFF.

Concerning this clonotype itself: This clone may be a read error of a much larger clone one base away. The V and J genes are TRBV9 and TRBJ1-2, with D possibly TRBD1 on 6 matching bases. The germline V gene encodes CDR1 SGDLS and CDR2 YYNGEE. The CDR3 length is 18 residues. With 2 bases removed from V and 6 bases from J, the gap between germline ends came to 26 bases. The CDR3 DNA reads as TGTGCCAGCAGCGTCGAATGGGACTGGGGGGCGAGGTGTCATGGCTACACCTTC. This sequence encodes CASSVEWDWGARCHGYTF.

Concerning this clonotype: The conserved final phenylalanine or tryptophan is absent from the CDR3, which likely points to a read error. J is TRBJ2-1 and V is TRBV20-1; D is ambiguous. V was shortened by 2 bases and J by 2 bases, with 10 bases between the two germline ends. Germline values: CDR1 DFQATT, CDR2 SNEGSKA (reference sequence). This CDR3 comprises 14 residues. Here the CDR3 DNA reads TGCAGTGCTAGAATGTACGGAACCTACAATGAGCAGTTCCTC. Translation: CSARMYGTYNEQFL.

This clonotype was detected only a few times. This chain links TRBV11-1 with TRBJ2-7; 9 bases align to TRBD2. The germline V gene encodes CDR1 SGHAT and CDR2 FQDESV (reference sequence). V shed 3 bases, J shed 5 bases, and the junction held 5 bases outside the gene matches. The CDR3 covers 14 residues. The CDR3 is CASSLSGGFDEQYF. In DNA form, the CDR3 reads TGTGCCAGCAGCTTGAGCGGGGGGTTCGACGAGCAGTACTTC.